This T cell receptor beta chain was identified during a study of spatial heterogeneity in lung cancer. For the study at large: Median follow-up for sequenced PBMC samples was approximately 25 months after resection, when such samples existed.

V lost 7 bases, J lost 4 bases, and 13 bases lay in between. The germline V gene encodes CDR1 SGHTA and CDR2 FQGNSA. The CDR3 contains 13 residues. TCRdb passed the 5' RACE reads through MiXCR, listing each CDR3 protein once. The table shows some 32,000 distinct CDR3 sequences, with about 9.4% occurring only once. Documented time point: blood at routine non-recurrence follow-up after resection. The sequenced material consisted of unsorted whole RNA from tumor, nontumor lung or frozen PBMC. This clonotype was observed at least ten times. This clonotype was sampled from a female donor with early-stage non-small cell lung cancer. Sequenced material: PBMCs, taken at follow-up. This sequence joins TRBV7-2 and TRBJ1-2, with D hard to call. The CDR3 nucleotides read TGTGCCAGCACCGCAACATCCTCCTATGGCTACACCTTC. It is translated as CASTATSSYGYTF.